These 25 T cell receptor beta chains came from one sample sequenced in a study of read filtering for tumor transcriptome and immune sequencing (dated by TCRdb to 2018 to 2020). The sequencer listed for this sample is Illumina HiSeq 4000. TCR libraries were constructed from about 400 ng RNA using the Immunoverse kit, and molecular barcoded adaptors covering alpha/delta and beta/gamma chains were employed. The public reads were run again by TCRdb, first through fastp at Q25 and then through MiXCR, and only productive beta chains were kept. Each record represents a unique CDR3 protein, reported with the most common genes and DNA among its rows. For this sample the table gives some 48,000 distinct CDR3 sequences, of which roughly a fifth were detected only once. The ten most abundant clones make up about 16% of the sample. The material sequenced was a population of CD138-negative cells sorted from bone marrow. The cell subset or site label, as the study defines it: bone marrow mononuclear cells depleted of CD138+ plasma/myeloma cells by negative magnetic selection. These receptor sequences come from a donor older than 35 with multiple myeloma.

This clonotype was seen many times. The V call is TRBV7-2, the J call TRBJ2-7, with D perhaps matching TRBD2 (5 bases). The CDR3 is 12 residues long. Germline CDR1 SGHTA, CDR2 FQGNSA. The V gene lost 4 bases and the J gene lost 4 bases, with 8 bases spanning the gap. The CDR3 DNA follows: TGTGCCAGCAGCTGGTCGGGGTACGAGCAGTACTTC. Amino acids: CASSWSGYEQYF.

The chain uses TRBV4-3 and TRBJ2-1; TRBD1 agrees at 9 bases. There are 16 residues in the CDR3. V shed 3 bases, J shed 9 bases, and the junction held 12 bases outside the gene matches. Germline V gene data show CDR1 as LGHNA and CDR2 as YSLEER. Written as DNA, the CDR3 is TGCGCCAGCAGCCACCTCCCCTCCCCGGACAGGGGTGAGCAGTTCTTC. Translation: CASSHLPSPDRGEQFF.

This clonotype was detected ten times or more. This chain links TRBV2 with TRBJ1-2, with a tentative D call TRBD1 (6 bases). CDR1 is SNHLY and CDR2 is FYNNEI in the germline V gene. Deletions cut 2 bases from V and 4 bases from J, with 8 bases between. The CDR3 is 13 amino acids. The CDR3 is CASSEQGPYGYTF. In DNA form, the CDR3 reads TGTGCCAGCAGTGAACAGGGGCCCTATGGCTACACCTTC.

The chain links TRBV7-6 to TRBJ2-3; no definite D call. The CDR3 runs 16 residues. The V end was cut by 2 bases, the J end by 2 bases, with 14 bases between. Per germline, CDR1 SGHVS and CDR2 FNYEAQ. The CDR3 protein is CASSLMAGTSTDTQYF. DNA for the CDR3: TGTGCCAGCAGCTTAATGGCCGGAACATCCACAGATACGCAGTATTTT. The entire variable domain, with the rest obtained from reference TRBV7-6 and TRBJ2-3, is as follows: GAGVSQSPRYKVTKRGQDVALRCDPISGHVSLYWYRQALGQGPEFLTYFNYEAQQDKSGLPNDRFSAERPEGSISTLTIQRTEQRDSAMYRCASSLMAGTSTDTQYFGPGTRLTVL.

The gene calls are TRBV12-3 or TRBV12-4 and TRBJ1-1, with a weak D call TRBD1 (5 bases). CDR3 length: 15 amino acids. Trimming stripped 6 bases from V and 0 bases from J, with 14 bases between. CDR3 DNA: TGTGCCAGCAGCCGAACACAGGCGTTGAACACTGAAGCTTTCTTT. Translating gives CASSRTQALNTEAFF.

This clonotype was recorded at least ten times. The chain links TRBV25-1 to TRBJ2-5; possibly TRBD1 for D (5 bases). Trimming left V 5 bases short and J 2 bases short, with 15 bases between. This CDR3 region has 15 residues. Germline CDR1 and CDR2: MGHDK and SYGVNS. CDR3 protein: CASSPRGRQQETQYF. CDR3 sequence (DNA): TGTGCCAGCAGTCCTCGTGGCAGACAGCAAGAGACCCAGTACTTC.

By frequency in the sample, this clonotype is medium-sized. The chain links TRBV7-2 to TRBJ1-1, with D possibly being TRBD1 (6 bases). CDR1 is SGHTA, CDR2 FQGNSA, per germline. V shed 5 bases and J shed 10 bases, with 23 bases lying between them. There are 15 residues in the CDR3. The CDR3 nucleotides are TGTGCCAGCAGCGGTACGACAGGTCAAGGGAGGGTAGCTTTCTTT. Its translation: CASSGTTGQGRVAFF.

V and J are TRBV5-8 and TRBJ2-5; TRBD2 matches at 9 bases. The CDR3 has 14 amino acids. CDR1 is SGHTS, CDR2 YDEGEE, per germline. V dropped 7 bases and J dropped 4; count of bases not matched to a gene: 8. CDR3 in amino acids: CASLIAGVGETQYF. DNA of the CDR3: TGTGCCAGCTTAATAGCGGGAGTCGGAGAGACCCAGTACTTC.

This clonotype was seen ten or more times. This may arise from a read error, as a much more abundant clone is one base away. This chain connects TRBV5-1 to TRBJ2-1; 9 bases line up with TRBD2. V lost 7 bases and J lost 10; bases outside the gene matches: 15. The CDR3 totals 15 residues. Germline loops: CDR1 SGHRS, CDR2 YFSETQ. The CDR3 sequence is CASGSSGKADREQFF. The CDR3 region has the DNA TGCGCCAGCGGATCTAGCGGGAAGGCCGATCGCGAGCAGTTCTTC. Full variable domain (missing parts from reference TRBV5-1 and TRBJ2-1): KAGVTQTPRYLIKTRGQQVTLSCSPISGHRSVSWYQQTPGQGLQFLFEYFSETQRNKGNFPGRFSGRQFSNSRSEMNVSTLELGDSALYLCASGSSGKADREQFFGPGTRLTVL.

This clonotype was seen ten or more times. The CDR3 DNA reads as TGCGCCAGCAGCCAGCCGGGACAGGGCCTAGGCTACACCTTC. Translating it yields CASSQPGQGLGYTF. The chain uses TRBV4-1 and TRBJ1-2, with 9 nucleotides matching TRBD1. Per the germline V gene, CDR1 is MGHRA and CDR2 is YSYEKL. The ends lost 3 bases at V and 8 bases at J; junction bases unmatched: 7. The CDR3 contains 14 residues.

This clonotype has a count of ten or more. The chain couples TRBV29-1 to TRBJ2-5; TRBD1 matches at 8 bases. V was pared by 6 bases and J by 5 bases, with 11 bases of the junction left unmatched. The germline CDR1 and CDR2 sequences are SQVTM and ANQGSEA. The CDR3 extends over 14 amino acids. As DNA, the CDR3 is TGCAGCGTACGGATCGCAGGGGGCGGCGAGACCCAGTACTTC. Amino acids: CSVRIAGGGETQYF.

Concerning this clonotype: A much larger clone sits a single nucleotide away, making a read error possible. Because the CDR3 is missing its conserved closing phenylalanine or tryptophan, this is likely a read error. The DNA is left out, because the CDR3 cannot be placed on it with certainty; the CDR3 is given as TCRdb lists it. The rearrangement uses TRBV28 and TRBJ2-3; the tabulated D call, TRBD1, remains unverified against the DNA. Germline V gene data show CDR1 as MDHEN and CDR2 as SYDVKM. The CDR3 is made up of 10 amino acids, end residues included. CDR3 amino acids: CATAGGVPDL.

The CDR3 coding sequence is TGCAGCGTTGAATCGGGTTTCGAAGAAGCTTTCTTT. Translated, it gives CSVESGFEEAFF. The V and J genes are TRBV29-1 and TRBJ1-1; D not resolved. This CDR3 spans 12 amino acids. Trimming left V 2 bases short and J 8 bases short, with 12 bases between. Germline CDR1 reads SQVTM; CDR2 reads ANQGSEA.

Many counts were recorded for this clonotype. The CDR3 region is CSASDRDYEQYF. CDR3 DNA sequence: TGCAGTGCAAGTGACAGGGATTACGAGCAGTACTTC. The chain uses TRBV20-1 and TRBJ2-7; 7 bases line up with TRBD1. CDR1 DFQATT and CDR2 SNEGSKA come from the germline V gene (reference sequence). J was trimmed by 4 bases and V by 6 bases; bases with no gene match: 6. CDR3 size: 12 residues.

This clonotype has ten or more counts. The chain has TRBV6-2 or TRBV6-3 and TRBJ2-3; no definite D call. CDR3 length: 13 residues. With 4 bases removed from V and 6 bases from J, the gap between germline ends came to 11 bases. Germline V lookup: CDR1 MNHEY, CDR2 SVGEGT. The DNA for the CDR3 is TGTGCCAGCAGTTTCGACCGCTCGGATACGCAGTATTTT. Its protein is CASSFDRSDTQYF.

With regard to this clonotype: A much larger clone lies a single base off, so this may be a read error. This sequence joins TRBV4-1 and TRBJ1-2; D is possibly TRBD1 (5 bases). The germline V gene has CDR1 MGHRA and CDR2 YSYEKL. CDR3 length equals 14 residues. The CDR3 loop is CAGSQEVKGKGYTF. CDR3 nucleotides: TGCGCCGGCAGCCAAGAGGTAAAGGGGAAGGGCTACACCTTC.

Remarks on this clonotype: The CDR3 carries no conserved terminal phenylalanine or tryptophan, so it likely arises from a read error. The V call is TRBV6-6, the J call TRBJ2-3; 7 nucleotides align to TRBD1. Trimming removed 7 bases from V and 2 bases from J; junction bases left unmatched: 9. There are 15 residues in the CDR3. In germline, CDR1 is MNHNY, CDR2 SVGAGI (reference sequence). CDR3 sequence (DNA): TGTGCCAGCATTAACAGGGGAGCGGCCACAGATACGCAGTATTCT. Translating gives CASINRGAATDTQYS.

Comment on this clonotype: This could be a read error, since a much larger clone is one nucleotide away. The chain joins TRBV9 to TRBJ1-1; no clear D gene. The germline V gene encodes CDR1 SGDLS and CDR2 YYNGEE. The CDR3 is 12 amino acids. The CDR3 DNA follows: TGTGCCAGCAGCGTAGGGTCATCAGAAGGTTTCTTT. Residues: CASSVGSSEGFF. The full variable domain, in which reference TRBV9 and TRBJ1-1 provide the parts outside the CDR3, is DSGVTQTPKHLITATGQRVTLRCSPRSGDLSVYWYQQSLDQGLQFLIQYYNGEERAKGNILERFSAQQFPDLHSELNLSSLELGDSALYFCASSVGSSEGFFGQGTRLTVV.

This clonotype was recorded many times. The chain recombines TRBV7-9 with TRBJ2-1; D is perhaps TRBD2 (5 bases). Between the trimmed V and J ends, which lost 3 bases and 9 bases, there was a span of 9 bases. This CDR3 has 12 residues. CDR1 is SEHNR and CDR2 is FQNEAQ in the germline V gene (reference sequence). The CDR3, as DNA: TGTGCCAGCAGCTTCGGACGGGGTGAGCAGTTCTTC. This translates into CASSFGRGEQFF.

This clonotype was recorded many times. Possible read error: a much larger clone is one base away. This sequence joins TRBV9 and TRBJ2-5; D might be TRBD1 or TRBD2, each matching 5 bases. The length of the CDR3 is 16 residues. In germline, CDR1 is SGDLS, CDR2 YYNGEE. For the CDR3, the DNA is TGTGCCAGCAGCGTAGCTGGGGGAAGGCCCCAAGAGACCCAGCACTTC. This codes for CASSVAGGRPQETQHF.

There are many counts of this clonotype. This chain joins TRBV3-1 and TRBJ1-1, with D possibly being TRBD1 (6 bases). Trimming took off 4 bases at V and 1 base at J, with 16 bases between the two ends. The germline gives CDR1 LGHDT, CDR2 YNNKEL (reference sequence). This CDR3 region has 16 residues. The CDR3 protein is CASSPRGPQGNTEAFF. In nucleotides, the CDR3 is TGTGCCAGCAGCCCCAGGGGCCCTCAGGGGAACACTGAAGCTTTCTTT.

There are many counts of this clonotype. The chain joins TRBV7-2 to TRBJ2-3, with D tentatively TRBD1 or TRBD2 (5 bases each). V lost 1 base to trimming and J lost 5 bases, with 13 bases between them. Germline V lookup: CDR1 SGHTA, CDR2 FQGNSA. CDR3 length: 15 amino acids. The DNA of the CDR3 is TGTGCCAGCAGCTTAGTAGGGGACCCGGTAGATACGCAGTATTTT. It yields the protein CASSLVGDPVDTQYF. The full variable domain, rest sourced from reference TRBV7-2 and TRBJ2-3, is GAGVSQSPSNKVTEKGKDVELRCDPISGHTALYWYRQSLGQGLEFLIYFQGNSAPDKSGLPSDRFSAERTGGSVSTLTIQRTQQEDSAVYLCASSLVGDPVDTQYFGPGTRLTVL.

This clonotype was counted ten times or more. This chain uses TRBV20-1 with TRBJ2-1, with 9 bases matching TRBD2. The CDR3 is 16 amino acids. V lost 5 bases to trimming and J lost 4 bases; unmatched junction nucleotides: 12. Germline values: CDR1 DFQATT, CDR2 SNEGSKA (reference sequence). This chain's CDR3 is CSAQTSGPDLYNEQFF. The CDR3 DNA reads TGCAGTGCTCAAACTAGCGGGCCAGATTTGTACAATGAGCAGTTCTTC.

This clonotype occurred many times. This sequence joins TRBV6-5 and TRBJ1-2, with TRBD1 matching 7 bases. V lost 0 bases to trimming and J lost 8 bases; unmatched junction nucleotides: 6. Germline CDR1 MNHEY, CDR2 SVGAGI. The CDR3 runs to 14 residues. The CDR3 loop reads CASSYSGQVVGYTF. The CDR3 bases are TGTGCCAGCAGTTACTCTGGACAGGTGGTCGGCTACACCTTC.

This rearrangement joins TRBV10-3 to TRBJ2-1; TRBD2 is a possible D gene (6 bases). Trimming removed 4 bases from V and 3 bases from J, with 10 bases in between. Germline-derived CDR1 and CDR2 are ENHRY and SYGVKD. The CDR3 extends over 14 amino acids. CDR3 in amino acids: CAISGPGLYNEQFF. CDR3 DNA: TGTGCCATCAGTGGACCGGGACTCTACAATGAGCAGTTCTTC.